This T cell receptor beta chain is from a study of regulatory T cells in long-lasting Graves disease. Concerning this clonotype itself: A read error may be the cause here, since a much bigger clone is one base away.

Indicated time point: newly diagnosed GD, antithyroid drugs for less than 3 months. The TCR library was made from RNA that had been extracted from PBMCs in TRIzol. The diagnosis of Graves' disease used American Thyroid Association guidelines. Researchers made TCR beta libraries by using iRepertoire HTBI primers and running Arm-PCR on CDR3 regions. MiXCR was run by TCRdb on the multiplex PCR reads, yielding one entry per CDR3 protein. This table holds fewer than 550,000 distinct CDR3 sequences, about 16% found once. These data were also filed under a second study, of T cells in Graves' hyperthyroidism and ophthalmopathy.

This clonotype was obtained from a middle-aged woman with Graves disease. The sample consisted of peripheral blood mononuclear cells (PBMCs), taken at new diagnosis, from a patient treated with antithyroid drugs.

CDR3 region: CASSLAPGQGDTGELVF. DNA for the CDR3: TGTGCCAGCAGTTTAGCTCCGGGACAGGGAGACACCGGGGAGCTGGTTTTT. The chain is built from TRBV12-3 or TRBV12-4 and TRBJ2-2; 9 positions match TRBD1. The CDR3 is 17 amino acids.